This T cell receptor beta chain was sequenced for a study of shared clonotypes between healthy human individuals. Study in general: CD4 naive cells filled three plates per donor, CD4 memory three, CD8 naive two and CD8 memory one.

The CDR3 length is 13 residues, termini included. In germline, CDR1 is MNHEY, CDR2 SMNVEV (reference sequence). Comments on this clone: Because the CDR3's place on the DNA is in doubt, the DNA is left out and the CDR3 is given as listed by TCRdb.

Here immunoSEQ multiplex PCR was the method, and the copy in TCRdb shows in-frame clones only, minus some. There are some 1 million clones in the sample; approximately 72% occur only once, and 1.2% to 1.5% lies in the top ten. The chain links TRBV27 to TRBJ2-5; the D call in the table, TRBD2, was not verified against the DNA. The sequenced material came from memory CD4+ T cells sorted from blood. Noted subset: CD45RA-negative fraction. The clonotype comes from a man between 18 and 29 years old in good health. The CDR3 sequence: CASSLSLRYLPYF.